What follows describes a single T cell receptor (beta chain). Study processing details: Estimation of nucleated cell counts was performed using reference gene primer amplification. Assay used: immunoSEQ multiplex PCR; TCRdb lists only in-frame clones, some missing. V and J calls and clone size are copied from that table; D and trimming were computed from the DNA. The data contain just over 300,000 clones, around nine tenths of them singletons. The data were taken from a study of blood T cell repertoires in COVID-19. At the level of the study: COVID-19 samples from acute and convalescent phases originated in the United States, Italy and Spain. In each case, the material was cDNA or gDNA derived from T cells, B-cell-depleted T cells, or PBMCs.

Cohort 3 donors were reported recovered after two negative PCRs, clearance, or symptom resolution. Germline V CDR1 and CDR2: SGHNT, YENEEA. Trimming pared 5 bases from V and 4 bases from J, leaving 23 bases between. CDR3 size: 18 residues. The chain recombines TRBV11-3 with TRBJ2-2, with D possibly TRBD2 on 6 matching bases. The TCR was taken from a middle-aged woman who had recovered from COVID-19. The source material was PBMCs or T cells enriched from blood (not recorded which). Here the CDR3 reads CASSLARRAPSGTGELFF. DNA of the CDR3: TGTGCCAGCAGCCTGGCCCGGAGGGCGCCGTCGGGCACCGGGGAGCTGTTTTTT. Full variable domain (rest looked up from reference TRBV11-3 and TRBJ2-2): EAGVVQSPRYKIIEKKQPVAFWCNPISGHNTLYWYLQNLGQGPELLIRYENEEAVDDSQLPKDRFSAERLKGVDSTLKIQPAELGDSAVYLCASSLARRAPSGTGELFFGEGSRLTVL.